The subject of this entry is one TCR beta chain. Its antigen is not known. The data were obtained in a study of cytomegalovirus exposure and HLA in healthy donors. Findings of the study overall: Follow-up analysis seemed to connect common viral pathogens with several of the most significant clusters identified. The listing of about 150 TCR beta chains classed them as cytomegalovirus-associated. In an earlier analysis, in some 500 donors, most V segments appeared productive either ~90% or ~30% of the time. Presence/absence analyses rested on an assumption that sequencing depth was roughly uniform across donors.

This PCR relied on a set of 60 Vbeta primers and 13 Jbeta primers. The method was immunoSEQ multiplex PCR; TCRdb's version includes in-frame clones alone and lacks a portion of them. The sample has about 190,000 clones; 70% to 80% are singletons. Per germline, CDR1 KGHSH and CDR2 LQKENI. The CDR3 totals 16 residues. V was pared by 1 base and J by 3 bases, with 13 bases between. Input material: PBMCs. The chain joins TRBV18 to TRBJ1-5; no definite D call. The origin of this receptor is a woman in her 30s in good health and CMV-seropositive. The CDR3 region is CASSPRPDPVNQPQHF. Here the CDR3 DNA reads TGTGCCAGCTCACCACGCCCCGATCCAGTCAATCAGCCCCAGCATTTT.